This T cell receptor beta chain was identified in a study of regulatory T cells in long-lasting Graves disease. Study-wide context: Prior antithyroid drug treatment in newly diagnosed Graves' patients lasted under 3 months. General study points: The TCR repertoire of persistent Graves' patients was less diverse than that of newly diagnosed ones.

This CDR3 has 14 amino acids. Between the trimmed V and J ends, which lost 1 base and 3 bases, there was a span of 8 bases. From germline, CDR1 is SGHDN and CDR2 FVKESK. A remark on this clonotype: Its target is unknown.

Arm-PCR of CDR3 regions and iRepertoire HTBI primers were the basis on which TCR beta libraries were built. In the authors' workflow: The identification of 62 TRBV and 14 to 15 TRBJ segments was made across samples. TCRdb independently ran MiXCR on the multiplex PCR reads; one entry per CDR3 protein. The V and J calls here are based on TCRdb, not the publication. In the table there are about 200,000 distinct CDR3 sequences, around 20% of which are singletons. Time point meaning: newly diagnosed GD, antithyroid drugs for less than 3 months. PBMCs were the source of the RNA used for TCR sequencing. One endocrinology department in Xi'an, China, was where patients came from.

The V gene is TRBV14, the J gene TRBJ2-3, with D tentatively TRBD1 (5 bases). The sequences come from peripheral blood mononuclear cells (PBMCs), collected at new diagnosis, from a patient treated with antithyroid drugs. The TCR was taken from a female donor with Graves disease. CDR3 amino acids: CASSQVRQTDTQYF. The CDR3 coding sequence is TGTGCCAGCAGCCAAGTAAGACAGACAGATACGCAGTATTTT.